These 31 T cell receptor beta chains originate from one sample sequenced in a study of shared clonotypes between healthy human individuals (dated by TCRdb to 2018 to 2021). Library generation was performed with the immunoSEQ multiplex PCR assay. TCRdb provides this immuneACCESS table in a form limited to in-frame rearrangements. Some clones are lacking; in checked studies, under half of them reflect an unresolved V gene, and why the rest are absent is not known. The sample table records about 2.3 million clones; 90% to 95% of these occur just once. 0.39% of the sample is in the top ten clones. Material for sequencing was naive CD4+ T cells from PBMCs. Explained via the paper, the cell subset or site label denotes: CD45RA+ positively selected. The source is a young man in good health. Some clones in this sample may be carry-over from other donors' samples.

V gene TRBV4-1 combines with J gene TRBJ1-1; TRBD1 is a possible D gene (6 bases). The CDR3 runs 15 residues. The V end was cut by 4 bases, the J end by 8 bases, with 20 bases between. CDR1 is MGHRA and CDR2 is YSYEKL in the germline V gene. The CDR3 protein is CASSRGPGQRGEAFF. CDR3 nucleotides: TGCGCCAGCAGCCGGGGACCAGGACAGCGGGGAGAAGCTTTCTTT.

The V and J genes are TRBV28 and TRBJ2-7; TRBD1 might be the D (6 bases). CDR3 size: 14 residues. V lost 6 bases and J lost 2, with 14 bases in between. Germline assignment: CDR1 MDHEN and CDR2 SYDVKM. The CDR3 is CASSQIQGTYEQYF. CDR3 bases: TGTGCCAGCAGCCAAATACAGGGAACCTACGAGCAGTACTTC. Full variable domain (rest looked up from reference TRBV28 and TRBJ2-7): DVKVTQSSRYLVKRTGEKVFLECVQDMDHENMFWYRQDPGLGLRLIYFSYDVKMKEKGDIPEGYSVSREKKERFSLILESASTNQTSMYLCASSQIQGTYEQYFGPGTRLTVT.

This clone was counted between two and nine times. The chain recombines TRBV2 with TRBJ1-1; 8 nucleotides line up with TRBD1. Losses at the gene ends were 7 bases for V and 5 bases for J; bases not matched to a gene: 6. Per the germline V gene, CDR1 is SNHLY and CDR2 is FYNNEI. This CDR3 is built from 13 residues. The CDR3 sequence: CASTRQGLTEAFF. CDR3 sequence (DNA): TGTGCCAGCACCAGACAGGGGTTGACTGAAGCTTTCTTT.

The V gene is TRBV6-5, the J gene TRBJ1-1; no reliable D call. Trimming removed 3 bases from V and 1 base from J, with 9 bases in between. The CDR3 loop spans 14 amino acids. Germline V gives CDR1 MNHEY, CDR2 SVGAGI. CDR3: CASSYGVSNTEAFF. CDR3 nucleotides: TGTGCCAGCAGTTATGGGGTTTCGAACACTGAAGCTTTCTTT.

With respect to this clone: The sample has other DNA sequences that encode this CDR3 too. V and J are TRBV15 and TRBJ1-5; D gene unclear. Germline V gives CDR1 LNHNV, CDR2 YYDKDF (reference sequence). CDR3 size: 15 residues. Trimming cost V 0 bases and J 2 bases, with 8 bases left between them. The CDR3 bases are TGTGCCACCAGCAGAGATCGTTGGGGCAATCAGCCCCAGCATTTT. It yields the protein CATSRDRWGNQPQHF. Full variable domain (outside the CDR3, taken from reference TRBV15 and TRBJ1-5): DAMVIQNPRYQVTQFGKPVTLSCSQTLNHNVMYWYQQKSSQAPKLLFHYYDKDFNNEADTPDNFQSRRPNTSFCFLDIRSPGLGDTAMYLCATSRDRWGNQPQHFGDGTRLSIL.

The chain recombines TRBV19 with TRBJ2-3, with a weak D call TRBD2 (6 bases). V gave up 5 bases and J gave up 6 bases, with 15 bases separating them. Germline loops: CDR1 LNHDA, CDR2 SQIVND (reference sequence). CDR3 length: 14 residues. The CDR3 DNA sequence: TGTGCCAGTAGTTCCAGACTAGGAGTGGATACGCAGTATTTT. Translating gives CASSSRLGVDTQYF.

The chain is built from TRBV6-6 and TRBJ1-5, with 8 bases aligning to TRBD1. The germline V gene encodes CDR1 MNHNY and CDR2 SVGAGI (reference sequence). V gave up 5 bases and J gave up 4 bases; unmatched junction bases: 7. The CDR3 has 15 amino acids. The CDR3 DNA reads TGTGCCAGCAGTCCTCGGGACAGGTTAAATCAGCCCCAGCATTTT. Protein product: CASSPRDRLNQPQHF.

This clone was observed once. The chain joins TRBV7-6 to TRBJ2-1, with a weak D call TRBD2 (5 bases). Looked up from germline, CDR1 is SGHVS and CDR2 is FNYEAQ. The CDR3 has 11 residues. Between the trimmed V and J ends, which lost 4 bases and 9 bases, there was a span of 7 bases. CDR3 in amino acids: CASSSRGEQFF. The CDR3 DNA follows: TGTGCCAGCAGCTCCCGGGGTGAGCAGTTCTTC.

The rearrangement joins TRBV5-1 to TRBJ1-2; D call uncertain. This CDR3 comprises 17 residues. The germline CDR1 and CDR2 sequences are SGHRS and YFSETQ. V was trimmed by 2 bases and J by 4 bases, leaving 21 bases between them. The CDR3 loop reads CASSLDARSVDGYGYTF. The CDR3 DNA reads TGCGCCAGCAGCTTAGACGCACGGAGTGTCGACGGCTATGGCTACACCTTC.

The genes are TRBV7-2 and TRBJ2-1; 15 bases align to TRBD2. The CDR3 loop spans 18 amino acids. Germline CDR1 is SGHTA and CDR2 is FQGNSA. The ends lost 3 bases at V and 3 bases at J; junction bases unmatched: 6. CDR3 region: CASSFGLAGGGDYNEQFF. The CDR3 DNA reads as TGTGCCAGCAGCTTCGGACTAGCGGGAGGGGGAGACTACAATGAGCAGTTCTTC.

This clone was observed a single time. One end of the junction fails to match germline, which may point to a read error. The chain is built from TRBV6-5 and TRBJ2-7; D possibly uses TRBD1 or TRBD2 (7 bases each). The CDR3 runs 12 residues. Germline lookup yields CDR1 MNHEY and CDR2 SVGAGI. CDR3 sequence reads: CASGRVGQIVWF. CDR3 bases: TGTGCCAGCGGGAGGGTGGGACAGATCGTATGGTTC.

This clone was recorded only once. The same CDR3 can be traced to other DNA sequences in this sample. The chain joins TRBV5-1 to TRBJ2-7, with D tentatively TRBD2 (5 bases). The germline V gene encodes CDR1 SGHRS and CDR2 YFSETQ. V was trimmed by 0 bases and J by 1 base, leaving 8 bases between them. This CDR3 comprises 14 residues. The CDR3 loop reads CASSLESGSYEQYF. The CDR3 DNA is TGCGCCAGCAGCTTGGAATCGGGATCCTACGAGCAGTACTTC.

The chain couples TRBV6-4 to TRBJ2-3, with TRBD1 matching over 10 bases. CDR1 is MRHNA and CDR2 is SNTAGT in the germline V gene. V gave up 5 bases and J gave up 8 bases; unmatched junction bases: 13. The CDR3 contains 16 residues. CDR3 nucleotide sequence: TGTGCCAGCAGTCAGAATCCCGGGACAGGGGATTCTACGCAGTATTTT. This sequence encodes CASSQNPGTGDSTQYF.

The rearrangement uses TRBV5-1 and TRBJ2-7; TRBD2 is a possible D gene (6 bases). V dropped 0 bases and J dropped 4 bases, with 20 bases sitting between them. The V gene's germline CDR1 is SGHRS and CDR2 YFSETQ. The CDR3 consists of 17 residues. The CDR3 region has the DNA TGCGCCAGCAGCTTGGATATCGGGAGTAGGACGCCTTACGAGCAGTACTTC. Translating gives CASSLDIGSRTPYEQYF.

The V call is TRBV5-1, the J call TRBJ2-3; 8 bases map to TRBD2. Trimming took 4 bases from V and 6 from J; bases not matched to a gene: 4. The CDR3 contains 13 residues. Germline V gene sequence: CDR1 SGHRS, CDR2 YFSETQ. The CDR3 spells CASSEAGGDTQYF. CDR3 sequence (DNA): TGCGCCAGCAGCGAGGCGGGAGGTGATACGCAGTATTTT.

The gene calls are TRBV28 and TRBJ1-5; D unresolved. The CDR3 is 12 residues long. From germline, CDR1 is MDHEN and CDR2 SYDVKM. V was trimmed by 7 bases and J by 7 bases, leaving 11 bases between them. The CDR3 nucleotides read TGTGCCAGCAAGGAGGGAATCCAGCCCCAGCATTTT. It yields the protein CASKEGIQPQHF.

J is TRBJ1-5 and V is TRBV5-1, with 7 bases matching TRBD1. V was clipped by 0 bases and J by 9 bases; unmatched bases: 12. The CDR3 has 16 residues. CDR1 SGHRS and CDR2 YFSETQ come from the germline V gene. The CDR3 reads CASSLDSTGPGGPQHF. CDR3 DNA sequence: TGCGCCAGCAGCTTGGATAGCACAGGGCCAGGGGGGCCCCAGCATTTT.

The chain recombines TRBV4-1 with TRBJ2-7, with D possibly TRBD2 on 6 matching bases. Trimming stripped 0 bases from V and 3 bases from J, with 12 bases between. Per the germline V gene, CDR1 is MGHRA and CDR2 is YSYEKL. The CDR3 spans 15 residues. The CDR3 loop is CASSQDPRGNYEQYF. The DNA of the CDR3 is TGCGCCAGCAGCCAAGATCCGCGGGGCAACTACGAGCAGTACTTC.

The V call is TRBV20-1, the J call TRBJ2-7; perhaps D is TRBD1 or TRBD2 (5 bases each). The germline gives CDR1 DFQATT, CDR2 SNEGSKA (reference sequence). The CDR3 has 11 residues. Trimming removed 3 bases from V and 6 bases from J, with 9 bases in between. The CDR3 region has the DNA TGCAGTGCTAGGGGACCGGCCGAGCAGTACTTC. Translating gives CSARGPAEQYF.

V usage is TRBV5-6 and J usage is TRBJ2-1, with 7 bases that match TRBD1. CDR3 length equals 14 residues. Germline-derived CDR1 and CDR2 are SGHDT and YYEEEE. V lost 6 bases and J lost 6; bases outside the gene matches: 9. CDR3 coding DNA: TGTGCCAGCACCATGGGGCCAGGGGGCAATGAGCAGTTCTTC. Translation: CASTMGPGGNEQFF.

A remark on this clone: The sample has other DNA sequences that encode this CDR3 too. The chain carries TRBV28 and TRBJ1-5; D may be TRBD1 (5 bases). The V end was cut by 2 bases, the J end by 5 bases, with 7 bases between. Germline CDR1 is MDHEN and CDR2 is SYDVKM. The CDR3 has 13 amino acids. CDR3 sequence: CASSLDRYQPQHF. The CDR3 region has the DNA TGTGCCAGCAGTTTAGACAGATATCAGCCCCAGCATTTT.

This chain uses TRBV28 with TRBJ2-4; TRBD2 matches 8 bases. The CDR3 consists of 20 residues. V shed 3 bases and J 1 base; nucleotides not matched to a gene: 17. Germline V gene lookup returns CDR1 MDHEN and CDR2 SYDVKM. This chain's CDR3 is CASSLARAGGLRGAKNIQYF. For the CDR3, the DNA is TGTGCCAGCAGTTTGGCTCGCGCGGGAGGATTGCGAGGGGCCAAAAACATTCAGTACTTC. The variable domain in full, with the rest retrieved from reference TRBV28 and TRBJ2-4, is DVKVTQSSRYLVKRTGEKVFLECVQDMDHENMFWYRQDPGLGLRLIYFSYDVKMKEKGDIPEGYSVSREKKERFSLILESASTNQTSMYLCASSLARAGGLRGAKNIQYFGAGTRLSVL.

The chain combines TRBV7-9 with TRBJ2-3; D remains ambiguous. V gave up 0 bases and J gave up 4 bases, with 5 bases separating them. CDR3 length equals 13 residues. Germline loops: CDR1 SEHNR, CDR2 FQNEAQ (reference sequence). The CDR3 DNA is TGTGCCAGCAGCTTAGCCCCGTCAGATACGCAGTATTTT. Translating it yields CASSLAPSDTQYF.

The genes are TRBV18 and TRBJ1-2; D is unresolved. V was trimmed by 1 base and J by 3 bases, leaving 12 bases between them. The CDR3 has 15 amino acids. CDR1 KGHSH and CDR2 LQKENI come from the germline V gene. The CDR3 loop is CASSPLNQRYYGYTF. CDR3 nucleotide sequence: TGTGCCAGCTCACCACTCAACCAGCGTTACTATGGCTACACCTTC.

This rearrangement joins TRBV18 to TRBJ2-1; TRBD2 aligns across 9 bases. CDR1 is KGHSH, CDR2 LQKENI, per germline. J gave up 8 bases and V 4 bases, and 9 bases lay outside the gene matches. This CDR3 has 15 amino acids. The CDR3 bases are TGTGCCAGCTCACAGACCGGGACTAGCAACTATGAGCAGTTCTTC. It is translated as CASSQTGTSNYEQFF. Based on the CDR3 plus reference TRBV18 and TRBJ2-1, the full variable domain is NAGVMQNPRHLVRRRGQEARLRCSPMKGHSHVYWYRQLPEEGLKFMVYLQKENIIDESGMPKERFSAEFPKEGPSILRIQQVVRGDSAAYFCASSQTGTSNYEQFFGPGTRLTVL.

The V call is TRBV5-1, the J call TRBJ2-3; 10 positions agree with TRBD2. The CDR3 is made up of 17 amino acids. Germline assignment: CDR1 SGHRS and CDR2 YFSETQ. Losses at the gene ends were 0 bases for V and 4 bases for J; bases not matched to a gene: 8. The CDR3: CASSLAISAGGPDTQYF. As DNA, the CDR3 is TGCGCCAGCAGCTTGGCCATTTCAGCGGGAGGGCCAGATACGCAGTATTTT.

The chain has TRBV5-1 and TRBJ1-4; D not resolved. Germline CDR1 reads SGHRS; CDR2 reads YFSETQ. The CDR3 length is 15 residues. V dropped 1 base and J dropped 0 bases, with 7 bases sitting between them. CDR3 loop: CASSLYHATNEKLFF. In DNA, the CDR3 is TGCGCCAGCAGCTTGTACCACGCAACTAATGAAAAACTGTTTTTT.

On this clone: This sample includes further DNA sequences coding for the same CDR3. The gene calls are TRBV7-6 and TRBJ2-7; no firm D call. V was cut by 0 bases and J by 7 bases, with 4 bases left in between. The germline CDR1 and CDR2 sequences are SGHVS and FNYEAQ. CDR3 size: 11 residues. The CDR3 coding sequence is TGTGCCAGCAGCTTAGCGGAGGAGCAGTACTTC. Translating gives CASSLAEEQYF.

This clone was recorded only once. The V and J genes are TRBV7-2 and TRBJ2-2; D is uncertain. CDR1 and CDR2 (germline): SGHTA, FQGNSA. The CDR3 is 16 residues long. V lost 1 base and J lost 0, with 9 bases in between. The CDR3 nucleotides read TGTGCCAGCAGCTTAGGGGTGGGCCCGAACACCGGGGAGCTGTTTTTT. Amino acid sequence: CASSLGVGPNTGELFF.

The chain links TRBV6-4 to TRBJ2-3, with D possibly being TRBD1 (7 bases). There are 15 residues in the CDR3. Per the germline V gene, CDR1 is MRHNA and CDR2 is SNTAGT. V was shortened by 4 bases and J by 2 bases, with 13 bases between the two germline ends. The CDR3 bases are TGTGCCAGCAGTGCGACAGGGACTTTCACAGATACGCAGTATTTT. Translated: CASSATGTFTDTQYF.

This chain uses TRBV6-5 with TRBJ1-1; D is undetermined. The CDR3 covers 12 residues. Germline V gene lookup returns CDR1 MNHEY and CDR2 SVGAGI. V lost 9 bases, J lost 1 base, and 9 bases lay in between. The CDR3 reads CASSKGNTEAFF. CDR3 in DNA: TGTGCCAGTTCTAAAGGGAACACTGAAGCTTTCTTT.